There are a few counts of the clone carrying this T cell receptor (beta chain). The data belong to a study of T-cell reconstitution after alpha-beta-depleted transplantation in children. Preparing the TCRbeta library involved the use of unique molecular identifiers. TCRdb re-analysed the PCR reads in MiXCR, keeping a single row per CDR3 protein. Of just over 950,000 distinct CDR3 sequences listed, about 29% are singletons. This CDR3 is built from 14 residues. With 4 bases removed from V and 1 base from J, the gap between germline ends came to 10 bases. Germline lookup yields CDR1 SEHNR and CDR2 FQNEAQ (reference sequence).

Sequences were derived from PBMCs, mostly from graft donor cells, sampled 360 days after TCRalphabeta/CD19-depleted stem cell transplant. The TCR comes from a boy in the first two years of life who had a stem cell transplant for SCID, so the T cells may come from the graft donor. This chain joins TRBV7-9 and TRBJ1-2; D is uncertain. The CDR3 region has the DNA TGTGCCAGCAGCTCTAGGACTCTTAACTATGGCTACACCTTC. It is translated as CASSSRTLNYGYTF. Variable domain in full (rest from reference TRBV7-9 and TRBJ1-2): DTGVSQNPRHKITKRGQNVTFRCDPISEHNRLYWYRQTLGQGPEFLTYFQNEAQLEKSRLLSDRFSAERPKGSFSTLEIQRTEQGDSAMYLCASSSRTLNYGYTFGSGTRLTVV.